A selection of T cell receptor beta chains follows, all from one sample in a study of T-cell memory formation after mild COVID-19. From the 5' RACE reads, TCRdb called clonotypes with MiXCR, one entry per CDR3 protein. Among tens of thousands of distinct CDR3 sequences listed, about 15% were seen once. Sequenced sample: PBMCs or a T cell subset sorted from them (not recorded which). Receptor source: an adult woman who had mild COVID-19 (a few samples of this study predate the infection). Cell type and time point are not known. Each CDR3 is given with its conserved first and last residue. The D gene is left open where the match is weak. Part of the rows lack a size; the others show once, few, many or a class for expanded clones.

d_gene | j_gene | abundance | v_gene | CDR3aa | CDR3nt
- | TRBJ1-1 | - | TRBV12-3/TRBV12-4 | CASSTEVNTEAFF | TGTGCCAGCAGTACAGAGGTGAACACTGAAGCTTTCTTT
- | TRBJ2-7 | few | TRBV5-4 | CASSLTPYEQYF | TGTGCCAGCAGCTTGACCCCGTACGAGCAGTACTTC
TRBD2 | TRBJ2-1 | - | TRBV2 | CAGTRGGSYNEQFF | TGTGCCGGAACCCGGGGGGGATCCTACAATGAGCAGTTCTTC
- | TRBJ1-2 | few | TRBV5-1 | CASSSAEGGGGYTF | TGCGCCAGCAGCTCCGCAGAGGGGGGCGGCGGCTACACCTTC
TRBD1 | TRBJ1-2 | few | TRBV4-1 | CASREDRDSYGYTF | TGCGCCAGCAGAGAGGACAGGGACAGCTATGGCTACACCTTC
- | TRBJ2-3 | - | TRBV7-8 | CASSLDGADTQYF | TGTGCCAGCAGCTTAGACGGAGCGGATACGCAGTATTTT
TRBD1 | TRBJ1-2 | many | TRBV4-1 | CASSLLDRGRGYTF | TGCGCCAGCAGCCTCCTGGACAGGGGGCGCGGCTACACCTTC
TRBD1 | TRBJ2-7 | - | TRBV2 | CASSDPDRASYEQYF | TGTGCCAGCAGTGACCCGGACAGGGCCTCCTACGAGCAGTACTTC
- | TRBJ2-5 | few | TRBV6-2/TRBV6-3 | CASSYSSLGEETQYF | TGTGCCAGCAGTTACTCGAGTTTGGGAGAAGAGACCCAGTACTTC
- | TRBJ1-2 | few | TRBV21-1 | CASRSSGYTF | TGTGCCAGCAGATCTTCTGGCTACACCTTC
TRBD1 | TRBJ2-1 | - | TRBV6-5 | CASSKWTGEDNEQFF | TGTGCCAGCAGTAAGTGGACAGGGGAGGACAATGAGCAGTTCTTC
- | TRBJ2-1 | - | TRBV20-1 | CSARSRDSPYNEQFF | TGCAGTGCTCGCTCCCGGGACTCACCCTACAATGAGCAGTTCTTC
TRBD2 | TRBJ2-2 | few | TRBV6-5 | CASSAGGRVTGELFF | TGTGCCAGCAGCGCGGGAGGCCGTGTCACCGGGGAGCTGTTTTTT
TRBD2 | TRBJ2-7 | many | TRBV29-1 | CSVEGLAGYEQYF | TGCAGCGTTGAAGGTCTAGCGGGGTACGAGCAGTACTTC